This T cell receptor beta chain derives from a study of shared clonotypes between healthy human individuals. Study summary: Researchers drew samples from two women and a few men aged 18 to 49. The study's findings and limits: It was only blood that was sampled, and tissue repertoires likely differ. Clonotype sharing across donors was expected to vary with sequencing depth. Represented diversity (both genetic and exposure-history) was limited by the small number of donors.

TCRdb keeps only in-frame clones here, not all; method: immunoSEQ multiplex PCR. The repertoire holds around 500,000 clones, over 70% seen once, with about 13% in the top ten. This CDR3 comprises 15 residues. Germline V gene lookup returns CDR1 SGHAT and CDR2 FQNNGV. J gave up 6 bases and V 3 bases, and 2 bases lay outside the gene matches. This clone was seen only a few times. Its antigen is still unknown. Material for sequencing was PBMCs. The origin of this receptor is a woman between 40 and 50 years old in good health. Some clones in this sample may be carry-over from other donors' samples. The chain uses TRBV11-2 and TRBJ1-4; TRBD1 agrees at 12 bases. The CDR3 here is CASSLGTGGYEKLFF. CDR3 sequence (DNA): TGTGCCAGCAGCTTGGGGACAGGGGGCTATGAAAAACTGTTTTTT.